This TCR beta chain came from a study of cytomegalovirus exposure and HLA in healthy donors. Study overall: The study's early data release held roughly 91 million unique TCRs from HLA-typed donors. Study-level results: In an earlier analysis, most TCR beta V segments were productive about 87% or about 30% of the time.

This cohort consisted of healthy bone marrow donors. In regard to this clone: Its antigen is unidentified.

The CDR3 covers 16 residues. CDR1 is SGHTS and CDR2 is YDEGEE in the germline V gene. Trimming took 4 bases from V and 2 from J, leaving 16 bases between them. Researchers ran the PCR with 60 Vbeta and 13 Jbeta primers. In the authors' workflow: In a later analysis, roughly 11 million of approximately 86 million unique beta chains occurred in at least two donors. Measured with immunoSEQ multiplex PCR; TCRdb has only the in-frame clones, and not every one. The V and J calls and clone size were taken over from that table, and D and trimming were inferred from the DNA. This sample carries around 130,000 clones, 75% to 85% of them seen once, and the ten largest clones take less than 3.5%.

The chain is built from TRBV5-8 and TRBJ1-3, with D unclear. This sequence was found in a man aged 50-60 years in good health and CMV-seronegative. Sequencing was carried out using PBMCs. For the CDR3, the DNA is TGTGCCAGCAGCCGTATCAGGTTGGAAGCTGGAAACACCATATATTTT. This gives the protein CASSRIRLEAGNTIYF.